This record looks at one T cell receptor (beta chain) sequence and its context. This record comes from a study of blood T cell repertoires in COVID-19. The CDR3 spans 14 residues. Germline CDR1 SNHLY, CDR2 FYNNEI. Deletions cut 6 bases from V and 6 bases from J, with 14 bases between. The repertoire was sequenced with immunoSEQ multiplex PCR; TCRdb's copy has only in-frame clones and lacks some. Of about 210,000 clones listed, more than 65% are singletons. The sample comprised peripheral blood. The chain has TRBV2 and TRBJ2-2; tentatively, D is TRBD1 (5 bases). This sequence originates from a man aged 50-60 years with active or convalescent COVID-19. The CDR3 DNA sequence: TGTGCCAGCAGCAGGGTGGTCGACGCCGGGGAGCTGTTTTTT. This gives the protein CASSRVVDAGELFF.